These 17 T cell receptor beta chains originate from one sample sequenced in a study of regulatory T cells in long-lasting Graves disease. According to the study, TCR beta libraries were built with iRepertoire HTBI primers and CDR3-region Arm-PCR. TCRdb reprocessed the multiplex PCR reads via MiXCR and lists one record per CDR3 protein. The data show 400,000 to 650,000 distinct CDR3 sequences, around 15% seen once. The time point here: newly diagnosed GD, antithyroid drugs for less than 3 months. PBMC RNA was the source of the TCR library. These data also featured in a second study, about T cells in Graves' hyperthyroidism and ophthalmopathy.

The material sequenced was peripheral blood mononuclear cells (PBMCs), taken at new diagnosis, from a patient treated with antithyroid drugs. The source of these receptors is a woman aged 35-65 years with Graves disease.

This clonotype was picked up a small number of times. V usage is TRBV20-1 and J usage is TRBJ1-3, with D hard to call. V was shortened by 3 bases and J by 0 bases, with 6 bases between the two germline ends. CDR1 DFQATT and CDR2 SNEGSKA come from the germline V gene (reference sequence). The CDR3 loop spans 13 amino acids. As DNA, the CDR3 is TGCAGTGCTAGCGAATACTCTGGAAACACCATATATTTT. Protein sequence: CSASEYSGNTIYF.

This clonotype was seen more than once but under ten times. The chain couples TRBV12-3 or TRBV12-4 to TRBJ1-4; 7 bases agree with TRBD1. The ends lost 5 bases at V and 7 bases at J; junction bases unmatched: 16. The CDR3 totals 17 residues. The CDR3, as DNA: TGTGCCAGCAGTCCGGGACAGAGCTCGAACTGGGGTGAAAAACTGTTTTTT. Translating gives CASSPGQSSNWGEKLFF.

This clonotype was recorded at least ten times. One end of the junction is discordant with germline, which a read error may explain. The chain uses TRBV5-1 and TRBJ1-1; D perhaps matches TRBD1 (6 bases). The germline gives CDR1 SGHRS, CDR2 YFSETQ. The CDR3 is made up of 13 amino acids. CDR3: CASSSQGNTEAFF. Written as DNA, the CDR3 is TGTGCCAGCAGCTCACAGGGCAACACTGAAGCTTTCTTT.

This clonotype was counted ten times or more. A much bigger clone sits one base away, suggesting this may be a read error. The chain couples TRBV7-2 to TRBJ1-1; D is uncertain. There are 14 residues in the CDR3. V was cut by 1 base and J by 1 base, with 7 bases left in between. Germline loops: CDR1 SGHTA, CDR2 FQGNSA. CDR3 sequence reads: CASSLGPANTEAFF. The CDR3 DNA reads as TGTGCCAGCAGCTTAGGGCCAGCGAACACTGAAGCTTTCTTT.

This clonotype showed up many times. The chain uses TRBV5-5 and TRBJ2-7; possibly TRBD1 for D (6 bases). V was cut by 4 bases and J by 5 bases, with 13 bases left in between. This CDR3 has 13 residues. The germline V gene encodes CDR1 SGHKS and CDR2 YYEKEE (reference sequence). CDR3 DNA sequence: TGTGCCAGCAGCCGGGACACCCTCAACGAGCAGTACTTC. Encoded protein: CASSRDTLNEQYF.

In its sample, this clonotype was seen a few times. V gene TRBV3-1 combines with J gene TRBJ1-6; D gene unclear. The V and J ends lost 6 bases and 4 bases respectively, with 10 bases between them. CDR1 is LGHDT, CDR2 YNNKEL, per germline (reference sequence). CDR3 length equals 14 residues. CDR3 in amino acids: CASRLAPYNSPLHF. DNA of the CDR3: TGTGCCAGCAGGTTAGCGCCGTATAATTCACCCCTCCACTTT.

The rearrangement links TRBV20-1 to TRBJ2-3; weak D call: TRBD1 (5 bases). CDR1 is DFQATT and CDR2 is SNEGSKA in the germline V gene (reference sequence). With 6 bases removed from V and 6 bases from J, the gap between germline ends came to 10 bases. The CDR3 is 11 amino acids. The CDR3 sequence is CSASGRDTQYF. CDR3 sequence (DNA): TGCAGTGCCTCAGGGCGGGATACGCAGTATTTT.

Concerning this clonotype itself: The junction differs from germline at one of its ends, possibly a read error. The rearrangement uses TRBV2 and TRBJ2-2, with D maybe TRBD2 (6 bases). CDR1 is SNHLY, CDR2 FYNNEI, per germline. This CDR3 region has 16 residues. CDR3 region: CASSLQAGPNTGELFF. The CDR3 DNA reads TGTGCTAGCAGCCTTCAAGCGGGCCCGAACACCGGGGAGCTGTTTTTT.

Concerning this clonotype itself: This may arise from a read error, as a much more abundant clone is one base away. This chain joins TRBV6-1 and TRBJ2-1; no definite D call. CDR3 size: 12 residues. V lost 5 bases and J 10 bases, leaving 12 bases between the germline ends. Germline CDR1 is MNHNS and CDR2 is SASEGT. Here the CDR3 DNA reads TGTGCCAGCAGTCAGGTCACGTACGAGCAGTTCTTC. Its protein product is CASSQVTYEQFF.

The sample holds many counts of this clonotype. The chain couples TRBV11-2 to TRBJ1-5; D gene uncertain. The germline V gene encodes CDR1 SGHAT and CDR2 FQNNGV. V dropped 5 bases and J dropped 4 bases, with 12 bases sitting between them. CDR3 length: 14 amino acids. The CDR3 loop reads CASSGSIGNQPQHF. The DNA for the CDR3 is TGTGCCAGCAGCGGGAGTATCGGAAATCAGCCCCAGCATTTT.

This chain connects TRBV12-3 or TRBV12-4 to TRBJ2-1; D tentatively reads TRBD1 or TRBD2 (5 bases each). Trimming stripped 7 bases from V and 1 base from J, with 8 bases between. CDR3 length: 13 residues. The CDR3 here is CASTRGSYNEQFF. The CDR3 region has the DNA TGTGCCAGCACGAGGGGTTCCTACAATGAGCAGTTCTTC.

This clonotype was recorded at least ten times. The V gene is TRBV3-1, the J gene TRBJ1-2; D is possibly TRBD1 (5 bases). The V end was cut by 0 bases, the J end by 4 bases, with 18 bases between. Germline CDR1 is LGHDT and CDR2 is YNNKEL (reference sequence). The CDR3 spans 17 residues. CDR3 region: CASSQDGPGNLGYGYTF. The CDR3, as DNA: TGTGCCAGCAGCCAAGATGGGCCAGGGAATCTTGGCTATGGCTACACCTTC.

The count of this clonotype is one. The rearrangement joins TRBV27 to TRBJ2-3; TRBD2 matches at 16 bases. The CDR3 contains 18 residues. V shed 6 bases, J shed 2 bases, and the junction held 8 bases outside the gene matches. Germline V gives CDR1 MNHEY, CDR2 SMNVEV (reference sequence). The CDR3 bases are TGTGCCAGCAGCACGGGACTAGCGGGGGGGAGGGCCACAGATACGCAGTATTTT. Protein product: CASSTGLAGGRATDTQYF.

In its sample, this clonotype was seen a few times. The rearrangement joins TRBV9 to TRBJ2-7, with 9 bases that match TRBD2. The germline CDR1 and CDR2 sequences are SGDLS and YYNGEE. The CDR3 is 16 residues long. The ends lost 0 bases at V and 2 bases at J; junction bases unmatched: 6. The CDR3 DNA is TGTGCCAGCAGCGTAGGTCCAGCGGGGGGAACCTACGAGCAGTACTTC. Translation gives CASSVGPAGGTYEQYF.

The genes are TRBV19 and TRBJ1-1; D is perhaps TRBD1 (5 bases). The ends were cut back, 1 base at V and 6 bases at J, with 6 bases in the middle. CDR3 size: 12 residues. The germline CDR1 and CDR2 sequences are LNHDA and SQIVND (reference sequence). The CDR3 DNA is TGTGCCAGTAGTATAGGAGGGGCTGAAGCTTTCTTT. Encoded protein: CASSIGGAEAFF.

This clonotype has only one observation. A much larger clone sits a single nucleotide away, making a read error possible. The J gene is TRBJ2-7, the V gene TRBV3-1, with 9 bases fitting TRBD2. CDR1 and CDR2 from the germline V gene are LGHDT and YNNKEL (reference sequence). This CDR3 region has 15 residues. CDR3 residues: CASSQAVLAGDERYF. CDR3 in DNA: TGTGCCAGCAGCCAAGCAGTCTTAGCGGGGGACGAGCGGTACTTC.

Comment on this clonotype: A much larger clonotype is one base distant, so this may be a read error. The rearrangement uses TRBV12-3 or TRBV12-4 and TRBJ1-2, with TRBD1 as a possible D gene (5 bases). This CDR3 is built from 16 residues. CDR3 sequence: CVSSYEPYSGIDGYTF. The CDR3 DNA sequence: TGTGTCAGCAGTTACGAACCCTATTCAGGGATTGATGGCTACACCTTC.